This T cell receptor (beta chain) derives from a study of T cell responses to AZD1222 COVID-19 vaccine. Assay used: immunoSEQ multiplex PCR; TCRdb lists only in-frame clones, some missing. Of 85,000 to 110,000 clones in the sample, around 91% were seen once. Study-level results: In a largely white British group with more females than males, clonal diversity was possibly underestimated.

This clone was found once. What it binds is not known. J gave up 0 bases and V 6 bases, and 5 bases lay outside the gene matches. Germline CDR1 SGHDN, CDR2 FVKESK. CDR3 size: 14 residues. The clonotype was recovered from an adult in good health. Sequenced here: peripheral blood, sampled on day 0 of AZD1222 vaccination. The chain is built from TRBV14 and TRBJ2-7; 7 positions match TRBD2. For the CDR3, the DNA is TGTGCCAGCAGACAGAGCGGGATCTCCTACGAGCAGTACTTC. Translation gives CASRQSGISYEQYF. The variable domain in full, with the rest retrieved from reference TRBV14 and TRBJ2-7, is EAGVTQFPSHSVIEKGQTVTLRCDPISGHDNLYWYRRVMGKEIKFLLHFVKESKQDESGMPNNRFLAERTGGTYSTLKVQPAELEDSGVYFCASRQSGISYEQYFGPGTRLTVT.